The present entry profiles one T cell receptor beta chain with its context. Sequenced by immunoSEQ multiplex PCR; TCRdb stores in-frame clones only, minus some. The sample consists of over 3,500 clones, around 70% of them appearing once. The data were taken from a study of PD-1 blockade in classical Hodgkin lymphoma. Study as a whole: Each patient was given nivolumab 3 mg/kg through a vein every 2 weeks.

Noted time point: cycle 4 day 1 (C4D1), after 6 weeks of nivolumab. Patients all relapsed after autologous stem cell transplantation, and there was variation in brentuximab vedotin exposure. Magnetic depletion of non-target cells from thawed PBMCs yielded purified CD8+ T cells. Germline V CDR1 and CDR2: SGHVS, FQNEAQ. The CDR3 is 15 residues long. V lost 6 bases and J lost 5; bases outside the gene matches: 11. The material sequenced was CD8+ T cells from blood, taken before the fourth cycle of nivolumab. The chain employs TRBV7-8 and TRBJ2-3; 7 nucleotides match TRBD2. This clonotype was obtained from a human donor with classical Hodgkin lymphoma. The CDR3 DNA is TGTGCCAGCAGGAGTACGGGGAGGGCCCGAGATACGCAGTATTTT. Translated, it gives CASRSTGRARDTQYF.